This T cell receptor (beta chain) originates from a study of a mutant IDH1 vaccine in newly diagnosed glioma. Study in general: Sex among treated patients split about 60% male, roughly 38% female; mean age was approximately 40 years. Patients arrived already treated with radiotherapy, temozolomide, or both, most having had both. Whole-study results and caveats: No link was apparently found between pseudoprogression and changes in top peripheral T cell clonotypes.

Concerning this clone: Its specificity is unknown.

Some clones are missing from TCRdb's copy, which holds only in-frame ones; the method was immunoSEQ multiplex PCR. Among about 92,000 clones, roughly 78% were seen once, and the ten largest hold around 7.5%. Germline V gene data show CDR1 as SGHTA and CDR2 as FQGNSA. The CDR3 is made up of 14 amino acids. Trimming took off 7 bases at V and 0 bases at J, with 7 bases between the two ends. Time point here: baseline, week 1 (first vaccination visit). Treatment: pre-vaccination baseline after standard-of-care therapy. This clonotype was sampled from a man in his forties with glioma. This chain links TRBV7-2 with TRBJ2-6; D ambiguous. The source material was PBMCs, sampled from a glioma patient treated with radiotherapy, temozolomide or both. The CDR3 bases are TGTGCCAGCACCCCAACCTCTGGGGCCAACGTCCTGACTTTC. Translation gives CASTPTSGANVLTF.